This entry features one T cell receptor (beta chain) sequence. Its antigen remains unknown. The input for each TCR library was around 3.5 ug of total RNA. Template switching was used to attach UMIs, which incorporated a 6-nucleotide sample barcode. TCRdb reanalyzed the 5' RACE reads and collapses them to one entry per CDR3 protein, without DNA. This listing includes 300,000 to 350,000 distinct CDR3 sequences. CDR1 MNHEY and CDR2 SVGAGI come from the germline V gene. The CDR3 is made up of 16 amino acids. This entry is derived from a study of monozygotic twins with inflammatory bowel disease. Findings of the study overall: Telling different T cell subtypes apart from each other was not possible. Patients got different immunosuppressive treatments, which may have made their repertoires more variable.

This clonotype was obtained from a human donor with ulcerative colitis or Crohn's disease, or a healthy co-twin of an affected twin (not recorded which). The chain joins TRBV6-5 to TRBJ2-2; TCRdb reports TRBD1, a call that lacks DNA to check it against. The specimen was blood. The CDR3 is CASSRKGTVSTGELFF.